These T cell receptor beta chains were read from a single sample in a study of memory CD4+ T cells and cytomegalovirus serostatus. Libraries were prepared by immunoSEQ multiplex PCR; TCRdb keeps only in-frame clonotypes and omits some of them. The sample includes some 54,000 clones, 83% of them seen just once. Sequenced material: memory CD4+ T cells from blood. The receptors here all came from an adult in good health and CMV-seropositive. The CDR3 runs from the conserved cysteine through the conserved F or W. D genes are given only for firm matches. A row's size may be missing; if present it is once, few, many or a size class.

>14|.|TRBJ2-3|TRBV25-1|.
CASSGTGSTYTQYF
TGTGCCAGCAGTGGGACTGGCTCCACATATACGCAGTATTTT
>13|.|TRBJ1-2|TRBV7-9|once
CASSPIWSYGYTF
TGTGCCAGCAGCCCTATATGGAGCTATGGCTACACCTTC
>13|.|TRBJ1-1|TRBV6-6|.
CASSLTDLTEAFF
TGTGCCAGCAGTCTTACGGACCTAACTGAAGCTTTCTTT
>15|TRBD2|TRBJ2-1|TRBV19|few
CASSLRGGAYNEQFF
TGTGCCAGTAGTCTACGCGGGGGGGCCTACAATGAGCAGTTCTTC
>15|TRBD2|TRBJ2-2|TRBV7-3|once
CASSSQTSVPGELFF
TGTGCCAGCAGCTCTCAAACTAGCGTGCCCGGGGAGCTGTTTTTT
>14|TRBD2|TRBJ2-1|TRBV19|.
CASTSSGNYNEQFF
TGTGCCAGTACCTCTAGCGGGAACTACAATGAGCAGTTCTTC
>16|TRBD2|TRBJ2-7|TRBV4-1|few
CASSQTAGTSSYEQYF
TGCGCCAGCAGCCAAACGGCCGGGACTAGCAGCTACGAGCAGTACTTC
>12|.|TRBJ1-4|TRBV7-9|.
CASSLFEGKLFF
TGTGCCAGCAGCTTATTTGAGGGAAAACTGTTTTTT
>14|TRBD2|TRBJ2-2|TRBV28|.
CASSPGGNTGELFF
TGTGCCAGCAGCCCGGGGGGGAACACCGGGGAGCTGTTTTTT
>14|.|TRBJ2-7|TRBV28|.
CASRGRGKGYEQYF
TGTGCCAGCCGTGGTCGGGGGAAGGGCTACGAGCAGTACTTC
>15|.|TRBJ1-1|TRBV14|.
CASSPLTGRNTEAFF
TGTGCCAGCAGCCCCTTAACAGGGAGGAACACTGAAGCTTTCTTT
>11|.|TRBJ2-1|TRBV2|.
CATQIYNEQFF
TGTGCCACCCAGATTTACAATGAGCAGTTCTTC
>13|TRBD1|TRBJ1-5|TRBV19|.
CAATGAGNQPQHF
TGTGCCGCAACAGGGGCGGGCAATCAGCCCCAGCATTTT
>15|TRBD1|TRBJ1-2|TRBV7-8|.
CASSSSRGQRYPDTF
TGTGCCAGCAGCTCGTCAAGGGGGCAGAGATATCCGGATACCTTC
>13|.|TRBJ2-2|TRBV6-5|.
CAVSQRAPGELFF
TGTGCCGTTTCCCAACGGGCCCCCGGGGAGCTGTTTTTT
>13|.|TRBJ2-6|TRBV6-1|.
CASSAWGANVLTF
TGTGCCAGCAGCGCTTGGGGGGCCAACGTCCTGACTTTC
>15|.|TRBJ2-5|TRBV7-9|.
CASSYGSREMETQYF
TGTGCCAGCAGCTATGGCTCGAGGGAAATGGAGACCCAGTACTTC
>15|.|TRBJ1-5|TRBV19|.
CASSKAGRGNQPQHF
TGTGCCAGTAGTAAGGCAGGGCGAGGGAATCAGCCCCAGCATTTT
>14|.|TRBJ1-1|TRBV18|.
CASSPDIPNTEAFF
TGTGCCAGCTCACCGGATATCCCGAACACTGAAGCTTTCTTT
>14|.|TRBJ2-1|TRBV5-6|.
CASSLVGRRNEQFF
TGTGCCAGCAGCTTGGTTGGCAGACGAAATGAGCAGTTCTTC
>14|.|TRBJ1-2|TRBV7-9|.
CASSLRGREDGYTF
TGTGCCAGCAGCTTAAGGGGCAGGGAGGATGGCTACACCTTC
>14|.|TRBJ1-4|TRBV30|.
CATSDGGLDEKLFF
TGTGCCACCTCTGATGGGGGGCTGGATGAAAAACTGTTTTTT
>13|.|TRBJ1-1|TRBV9|few
CASSANLNTEAFF
TGTGCCAGCAGCGCTAACCTGAACACTGAAGCTTTCTTT
>14|.|TRBJ1-1|TRBV25-1|.
CASSELDRNTEAFF
TGTGCCAGCAGTGAACTCGACAGAAACACTGAAGCTTTCTTT
>16|TRBD1|TRBJ1-2|TRBV11-2|.
CASSPTRKQGNYGYTF
TGTGCCAGCAGCCCGACCCGGAAACAGGGGAACTATGGCTACACCTTC
>15|TRBD2|TRBJ2-2|TRBV18|.
CASSRREGNTGELFF
TGTGCCAGCTCACGGCGGGAGGGGAACACCGGGGAGCTGTTTTTT
>15|TRBD1|TRBJ1-5|TRBV28|.
CASSSGTGGDQPQHF
TGTGCCAGCAGTTCCGGGACAGGGGGCGATCAGCCCCAGCATTTT
>15|.|TRBJ1-3|TRBV7-8|.
CASSLLEISRNTIYF
TGTGCCAGCAGCTTATTAGAGATCTCTAGAAACACCATATATTTT
>14|.|TRBJ2-7|TRBV6-5|.
CASSYSEGGYEQYF
TGTGCCAGCAGTTACTCAGAGGGTGGCTACGAGCAGTACTTC
>16|.|TRBJ1-1|TRBV13|.
CASSAPLTFLNTEAFF
TGTGCCAGCAGCGCTCCCTTGACATTTTTGAACACTGAAGCTTTCTTT
>15|TRBD1|TRBJ2-3|TRBV5-8|.
CASSGGGLSQDTQYF
TGTGCCAGCTCAGGGGGCGGTCTCTCACAAGATACGCAGTATTTT
>14|.|TRBJ1-2|TRBV27|few
CASSLDRTVYGYTF
TGTGCCAGCAGTTTAGACAGGACCGTCTATGGCTACACCTTC
>14|.|TRBJ2-1|TRBV28|.
CASGSGTPLNEQFF
TGTGCCAGCGGATCCGGGACACCACTCAATGAGCAGTTCTTC
>15|.|TRBJ1-2|TRBV6-1|few
CASSEMAGPNYGYTF
TGTGCCAGCAGTGAAATGGCAGGCCCCAACTATGGCTACACCTTC
>16|.|TRBJ2-1|TRBV5-1|.
CASSLGVPTTFNEQFF
TGCGCCAGCAGCTTGGGGGTCCCCACCACCTTTAATGAGCAGTTCTTC
>12|.|TRBJ2-7|TRBV2|.
CASNQNRYEQYF
TGTGCCAGCAATCAAAATAGATACGAGCAGTACTTC
>15|.|TRBJ2-5|TRBV4-2|.
CASTPGSGDQETQYF
TGTGCCAGCACCCCTGGGTCCGGGGACCAAGAGACCCAGTACTTC
>14|TRBD1|TRBJ1-5|TRBV19|.
CASSITGGNQPQHF
TGTGCCAGTAGTATCACAGGGGGAAATCAGCCCCAGCATTTT
>12|.|TRBJ1-2|TRBV9|.
CASSVNQGLHTF
TGTGCCAGCAGCGTAAACCAGGGACTGCACACCTTC
>15|.|TRBJ2-5|TRBV6-1|.
CASSVWRGIQETQYF
TGTGCCAGCAGTGTATGGAGGGGGATTCAAGAGACCCAGTACTTC
>12|.|TRBJ1-1|TRBV10-3|.
CAISESGPEAFF
TGTGCCATCAGTGAGTCGGGTCCTGAAGCTTTCTTT
>14|.|TRBJ2-1|TRBV2|.
CASSVIILNNEQFF
TGTGCCAGCAGTGTGATTATCCTAAACAATGAGCAGTTCTTC
>13|TRBD1|TRBJ2-7|TRBV7-2|once
CASSSTGVHEQYF
TGTGCCAGCAGTTCAACAGGGGTACACGAGCAGTACTTC
>15|.|TRBJ1-6|TRBV6-5|.
CASSYSTVGNSPLHF
TGTGCCAGCAGTTACTCGACAGTTGGCAATTCACCCCTCCACTTT
>15|TRBD1|TRBJ1-2|TRBV18|.
CASSPFGQANYGYTF
TGTGCCAGCTCACCCTTTGGACAGGCTAACTATGGCTACACCTTC
>15|.|TRBJ2-7|TRBV6-1|.
CATWPGTATLYEQYF
TGTGCCACCTGGCCCGGAACAGCCACTCTCTACGAGCAGTACTTC
>16|TRBD2|TRBJ2-1|TRBV7-9|.
CASSPVRGGDNNEQFF
TGTGCCAGCAGCCCAGTTCGGGGGGGAGACAACAATGAGCAGTTCTTC
>16|.|TRBJ1-1|TRBV19|.
CASSIRSGTGNYEAFF
TGTGCCAGTAGTATACGCTCCGGGACGGGTAATTATGAAGCTTTCTTT
>13|.|TRBJ2-1|TRBV6-5|.
CASSTPGRTRQFF
TGTGCCAGCAGTACCCCGGGGAGGACGAGACAGTTCTTC
>14|.|TRBJ2-2|TRBV30|.
CAWSPGSNTGELFF
TGTGCCTGGAGTCCCGGGTCGAACACCGGGGAGCTGTTTTTT
>16|TRBD2|TRBJ2-2|TRBV28|.
CASSLSGRANTGELFF
TGTGCCAGCAGTTTAAGCGGGAGGGCGAACACCGGGGAGCTGTTTTTT
>14|.|TRBJ2-7|TRBV25-1|.
CASSEWGSTYEQYF
TGTGCCAGCAGTGAATGGGGCAGCACCTACGAGCAGTACTTC
>16|TRBD1|TRBJ2-7|TRBV6-1|.
CASSAQPGTGLYEQYF
TGTGCCAGCAGTGCCCAACCCGGGACAGGCCTCTACGAGCAGTACTTC